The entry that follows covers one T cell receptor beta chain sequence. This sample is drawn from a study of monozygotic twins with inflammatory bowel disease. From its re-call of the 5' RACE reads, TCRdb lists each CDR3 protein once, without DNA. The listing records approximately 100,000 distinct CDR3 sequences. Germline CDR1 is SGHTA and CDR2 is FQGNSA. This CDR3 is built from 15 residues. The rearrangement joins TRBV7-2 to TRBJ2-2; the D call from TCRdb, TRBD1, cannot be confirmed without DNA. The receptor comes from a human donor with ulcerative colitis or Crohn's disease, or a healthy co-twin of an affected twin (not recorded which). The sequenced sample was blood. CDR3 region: CASSSPNRGTGELFF.